The rows below give T cell receptor beta chains drawn from one sample of a study of blood T cells in healthy people across ages. From the 5' RACE reads, TCRdb called clonotypes with MiXCR, one entry per CDR3 protein. The table has hundreds of thousands of distinct CDR3 sequences, roughly 64% seen once; the top ten hold around 20%. The sequenced sample consisted of blood. The receptors come from a young man in good health. Each CDR3 is given with its conserved first and last residue. A D gene is named only where the DNA matches it firmly. The listing skips clone size in some rows; elsewhere it reads once, few, many or a size class.

>-|TRBV29-1|-|TRBJ2-1|17
TGCAGCGTTGATCTAATCGGGGAGGTACTAGTTTACAATGAGCAGTTCTTC
CSVDLIGEVLVYNEQFF
>-|TRBV7-2|-|TRBJ1-1|15
TGTGCCAGCAGCTTAGGGGGCAGGGTAGGGACTGAAGCTTTCTTT
CASSLGGRVGTEAFF
>TRBD2|TRBV7-2|-|TRBJ2-3|16
TGTGCCAGCAGCTTAGTGGCGGGAGCAGGAGTAGATACGCAGTATTTT
CASSLVAGAGVDTQYF
>-|TRBV9|-|TRBJ1-4|12
TGTGCCAGCAGCGTAGCTGGGGGTAAACTGTTTTTT
CASSVAGGKLFF
>TRBD1|TRBV6-1|-|TRBJ2-5|13
TGTGCCAGCAGGGGGACAGAACAAGAGACCCAGTACTTC
CASRGTEQETQYF
>TRBD1|TRBV6-2/TRBV6-3|-|TRBJ2-5|18
TGTGCCAGCAGTTATGGTTCGAGGGGGCAAAAAGGGCAAGAGACCCAGTACTTC
CASSYGSRGQKGQETQYF
>TRBD1|TRBV3-1|-|TRBJ2-3|13
TGTGCCAGCAGACGGACAGGGGCCGATACGCAGTATTTT
CASRRTGADTQYF
>-|TRBV27|few|TRBJ2-7|14
TGTGCCAGTACAAGGGCTGGGTCTGCCTACGAGCAGTACTTC
CASTRAGSAYEQYF
>-|TRBV7-9|-|TRBJ2-1|14
TGTGCCAGCAGCCCCGGTTCGGTAGACAATGAGCAGTTCTTC
CASSPGSVDNEQFF
>TRBD1|TRBV5-1|-|TRBJ2-3|15
TGCGCCAGCAGTCGCCGACAGGGAAACACAGATACGCAGTATTTT
CASSRRQGNTDTQYF
>-|TRBV3-1|-|TRBJ2-5|15
TGTGCCAGCAGCCAAGGAGTGCGGGTTTCTGAAGAGCAGTACTTC
CASSQGVRVSEEQYF
>TRBD2|TRBV5-1|-|TRBJ2-5|15
TGCGCCAGCAGCTTGATTAGCGGGGGCCTGGAGACCCAGTACTTC
CASSLISGGLETQYF
>TRBD2|TRBV2|-|TRBJ2-5|16
TGTGCCAGCCTTCTGTGGGGCGGGGGGATCCAAGAGACCCAGTACTTC
CASLLWGGGIQETQYF
>-|TRBV19|few|TRBJ2-1|16
TGTGCCAGTTCTCTGAGTACGGGAGTTTCTGTCCGTGAGCAGTTCTTC
CASSLSTGVSVREQFF
>-|TRBV5-1|few|TRBJ2-3|16
TGCGCCAGCAGCTTGGCCGGAGGGGGGGCCGTCGATACGCAGTATTTT
CASSLAGGGAVDTQYF
>-|TRBV7-2|-|TRBJ2-1|16
TGTGCCAGCAGCTTTGGCGGGACCCCCTCCTACAATGAGCAGTTCTTC
CASSFGGTPSYNEQFF